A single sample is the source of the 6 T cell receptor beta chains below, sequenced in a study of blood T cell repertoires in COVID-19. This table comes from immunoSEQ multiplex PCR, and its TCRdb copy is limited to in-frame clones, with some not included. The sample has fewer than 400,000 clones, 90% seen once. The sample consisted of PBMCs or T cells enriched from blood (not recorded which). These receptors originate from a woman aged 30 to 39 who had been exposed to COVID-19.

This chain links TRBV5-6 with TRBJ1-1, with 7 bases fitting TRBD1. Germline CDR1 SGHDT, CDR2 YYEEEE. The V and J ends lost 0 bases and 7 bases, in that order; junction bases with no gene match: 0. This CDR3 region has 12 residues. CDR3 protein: CASSLGDSEAFF. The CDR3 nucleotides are TGTGCCAGCAGCTTGGGGGACAGTGAAGCTTTCTTT.

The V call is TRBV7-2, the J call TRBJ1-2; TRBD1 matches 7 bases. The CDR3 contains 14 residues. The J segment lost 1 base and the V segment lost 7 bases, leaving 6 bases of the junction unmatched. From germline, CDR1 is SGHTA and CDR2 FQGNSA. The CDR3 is CASNFNRGNYGYTF. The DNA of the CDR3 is TGTGCCAGCAATTTTAACAGGGGTAACTATGGCTACACCTTC.

The CDR3 protein is CASSLAYRVNYGYTF. The CDR3 DNA follows: TGCGCCAGCAGCTTGGCCTACAGGGTAAACTATGGCTACACCTTC. The chain employs TRBV5-1 and TRBJ1-2, with D maybe TRBD1 (6 bases). The CDR3 length is 15 residues. V was cut by 0 bases and J by 2 bases, with 11 bases left in between. Per the germline V gene, CDR1 is SGHRS and CDR2 is YFSETQ.

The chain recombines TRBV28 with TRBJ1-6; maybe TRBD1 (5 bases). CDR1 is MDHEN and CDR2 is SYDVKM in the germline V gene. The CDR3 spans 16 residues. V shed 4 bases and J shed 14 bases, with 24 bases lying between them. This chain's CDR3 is CASSSQTGATTRTLHF. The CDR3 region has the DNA TGTGCCAGCAGTTCCCAAACAGGAGCCACAACCAGGACCCTCCACTTT.

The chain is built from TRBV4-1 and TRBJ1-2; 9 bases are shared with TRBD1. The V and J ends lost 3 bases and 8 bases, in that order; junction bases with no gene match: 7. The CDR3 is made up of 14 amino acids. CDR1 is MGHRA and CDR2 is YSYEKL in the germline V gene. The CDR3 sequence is CASSQPGQGRGYTF. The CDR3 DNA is TGCGCCAGCAGCCAGCCAGGACAGGGGAGGGGCTACACCTTC.

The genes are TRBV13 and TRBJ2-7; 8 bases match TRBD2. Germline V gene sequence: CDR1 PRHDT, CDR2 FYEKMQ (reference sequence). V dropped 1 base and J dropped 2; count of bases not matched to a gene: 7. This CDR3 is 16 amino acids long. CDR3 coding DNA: TGTGCCAGCAGCTTAGAGGCGGGGGGCATTACCTACGAGCAGTACTTC. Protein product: CASSLEAGGITYEQYF.